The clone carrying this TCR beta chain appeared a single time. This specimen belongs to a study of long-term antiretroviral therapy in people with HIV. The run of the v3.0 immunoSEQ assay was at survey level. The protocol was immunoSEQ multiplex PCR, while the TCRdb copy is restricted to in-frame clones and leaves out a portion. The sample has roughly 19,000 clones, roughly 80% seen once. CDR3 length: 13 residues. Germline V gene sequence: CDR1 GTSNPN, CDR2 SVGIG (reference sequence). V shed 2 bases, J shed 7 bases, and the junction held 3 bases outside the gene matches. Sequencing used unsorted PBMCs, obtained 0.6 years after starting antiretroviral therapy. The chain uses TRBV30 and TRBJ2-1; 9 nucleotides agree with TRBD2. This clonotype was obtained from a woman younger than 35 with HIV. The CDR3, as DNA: TGTGCCTGGAGTCTTAGCGGGAGTAATGAGCAGTTCTTC. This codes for CAWSLSGSNEQFF.